The T cell receptor beta chain described here comes from a study of T cells in Graves' hyperthyroidism and ophthalmopathy. Across the study: Specimen type is peripheral blood, collected at initial diagnosis prior to any treatment.

Authors of the study amplified TCR beta CDR3 regions from RNA transcripts. Researchers ran a first-round RT-PCR on the TCR CDR3 using the HTBI primer set. TCRdb ran MiXCR on the multiplex PCR reads and lists one entry per CDR3 protein. The table has around 110,000 distinct CDR3 sequences, 16% seen once. Overall study findings and caveats: From stable hyperthyroidism, ophthalmopathy was set apart by a 13 V-J model.

This clonotype was detected many times. Its target is unknown. Unmatched junction bases numbered 8, after V lost 0 bases and J lost 5 bases. This CDR3 comprises 16 residues. Germline values: CDR1 DFQATT, CDR2 SNEGSKA (reference sequence). Sequences were obtained from blood. This clonotype was sampled from a woman aged 50 to 60 with Graves' hyperthyroidism. V and J are TRBV20-1 and TRBJ2-1; 9 bases line up with TRBD2. The CDR3: CSARDLSGRFHNEQFF. The CDR3 region has the DNA TGCAGTGCTAGAGATTTGAGCGGGAGGTTCCACAATGAGCAGTTCTTC.